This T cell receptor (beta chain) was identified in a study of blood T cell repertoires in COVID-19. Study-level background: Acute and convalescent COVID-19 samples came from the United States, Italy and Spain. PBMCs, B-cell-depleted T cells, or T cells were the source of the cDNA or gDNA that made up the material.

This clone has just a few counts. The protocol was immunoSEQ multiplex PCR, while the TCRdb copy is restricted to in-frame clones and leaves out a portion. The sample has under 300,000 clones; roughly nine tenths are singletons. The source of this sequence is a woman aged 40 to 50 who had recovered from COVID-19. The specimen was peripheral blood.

The CDR3 DNA is TGTGCCAGCAGTCAAGCGGGAGCTGAGCAGTTCTTC. Translation gives CASSQAGAEQFF. This sequence joins TRBV6-6 and TRBJ2-1; 8 bases are a match to TRBD2. V trimming: 5 bases; J trimming: 9 bases; junction bases outside the gene matches: 3. The CDR3 length is 12 residues. Germline loops: CDR1 MNHNY, CDR2 SVGAGI (reference sequence).